A selection of T cell receptor beta chains follows, all from one sample in a study of shared clonotypes between healthy human individuals. Sequencing was performed with immunoSEQ multiplex PCR; in TCRdb, only in-frame clones are kept and a portion is missing. The table includes some 470,000 clones, 76% detected once. Sequencing was performed on PBMCs. Receptor source: a woman in her 40s in good health. Some clones in this sample may be carry-over from other donors' samples. CDR3s include the opening cysteine and the closing phenylalanine or tryptophan. Fields, in order: V gene, J gene, CDR3 protein.

>TRBV29-1|TRBJ1-1
CSVASGIRGRNTEAFF
>TRBV29-1|TRBJ1-3
CSVQQGAGGNTIYF
>TRBV11-2|TRBJ2-5
CASSLTRDWPETQYF
>TRBV10-3|TRBJ1-3
CAISEGNSGNTIYF
>TRBV18|TRBJ2-2
CASSPSRESTGELFF
>TRBV14|TRBJ2-7
CASSQALGTSVSEQYF
>TRBV6-6|TRBJ2-7
CASSYRDREYEQYF
>TRBV27|TRBJ1-2
CASSSSTALYGYTF
>TRBV15|TRBJ2-5
CATSRQGSQETQYF
>TRBV27|TRBJ1-4
CASSLSGQANEKLFF
>TRBV13|TRBJ1-1
CASSLGWSGTTEAFF
>TRBV7-8|TRBJ2-2
CASSLLYPASGSSTGELFF
>TRBV4-1|TRBJ2-7
CASSQDSSGSIGQYF
>TRBV18|TRBJ2-3
CASSQESRGDTDTQYF
>TRBV28|TRBJ2-3
CASSAPSTDTQYF
>TRBV6-6|TRBJ1-3
CASSYSRLAGNTIYF
>TRBV28|TRBJ1-4
CASRLNEKLFF
>TRBV28|TRBJ1-2
CASSLGDRGIYGYTF
>TRBV6-6|TRBJ1-2
CASSSPDWGNYGYTF
>TRBV5-1|TRBJ2-1
CASSFIGSDNEQFF
>TRBV29-1|TRBJ2-1
CSVGTSGSNEQFF
>TRBV5-1|TRBJ2-1
CASRKGDYNEQFF
>TRBV5-6|TRBJ2-7
CASSWGAGGNEQYF
>TRBV18|TRBJ1-5
CASSPDYGTRRNQPQHF
>TRBV30|TRBJ2-7
CAWSPRAPILAQPYEQYF
>TRBV28|TRBJ1-1
CASSFRPGLGWNTEAFF
>TRBV5-5|TRBJ2-7
CASSLFGEYEQYF
>TRBV4-1|TRBJ2-2
CASSRWDSRNTGELFF
>TRBV29-1|TRBJ2-3
CSVEQGSLTDTQYF
>TRBV9|TRBJ2-1
CASSVDRGSYNEQFF
>TRBV2|TRBJ1-2
CASSPGTARGYTF
>TRBV7-9|TRBJ2-1
CASSLARGLGTGYNEQFF
>TRBV19|TRBJ1-5
CATNPSTNQPQHF
>TRBV30|TRBJ2-1
CACPGLVSNEQFF
>TRBV11-2|TRBJ2-1
CASSFLAGAGNEQFF
>TRBV6-6|TRBJ1-5
CASSVDRENQPQHF
>TRBV30|TRBJ2-5
CAWSVFRGDRTQYF
>TRBV10-3|TRBJ2-7
CAISTRDRLSYEQYF
>TRBV6-4|TRBJ2-2
CASSITGQGSGELFF
>TRBV30|TRBJ1-5
CAWSVATFGNQPQHF
>TRBV28|TRBJ1-5
CASSGQGGLDQPQHF
>TRBV14|TRBJ2-3
CASSQSWAGGTPQDTQYF
>TRBV5-1|TRBJ2-1
CASSLTSGRASEQFF
>TRBV5-1|TRBJ1-5
CASSLVGGEQPQHF
>TRBV6-1|TRBJ1-5
CASSDRVGNQPQHF
>TRBV11-2|TRBJ2-1
CASSPVRGRSYNEQFF
>TRBV6-6|TRBJ2-2
CASSSGGYTGELFF
>TRBV27|TRBJ2-2
CASSFTYRPTAGELFF
>TRBV28|TRBJ2-7
CASSPRDRGSAF
>TRBV4-2|TRBJ2-1
CASSQVRNEQFF
>TRBV18|TRBJ2-3
CASSPRTSGSSDTQYF
>TRBV28|TRBJ2-5
CASSLPREQETQYF
>TRBV7-3|TRBJ2-1
CASRRDDSYNEQFF